A single sample gave rise to the 26 T cell receptor beta chains below, sequenced in a study of human T cells and chemical hapten exposure (dated by TCRdb to the early 2020s). The time point label of this sample denotes: patch test 1, 2 weeks after DPC sensitization. The treatment or condition label, as the study defines it: therapeutic diphenylcyclopropenone sensitization with weekly scalp DPC. Total RNA was extracted from unfractionated whole blood that had been collected in Tempus Blood RNA tubes. Libraries were constructed by RACE. TCRdb shows the sequencer as NextSeq 500. TCRdb took the public reads, trimmed them with fastp at Q25, ran MiXCR for clone calling and kept in-frame beta chains. Records with the same CDR3 protein are collapsed into one entry carrying the most frequent genes and DNA. This sample has 30,000 to 40,000 distinct CDR3 sequences in its table, and 5% to 8% of those were observed once. Roughly a tenth of the sample belongs to the ten largest clones.

The material sequenced was whole blood, taken in connection with sensitization to the hapten diphenylcyclopropenone (DPC). Every receptor here comes from a woman in her 30s with alopecia areata. Some clones in this sample may be carry-over from other donors' samples.

This chain links TRBV10-3 with TRBJ2-4, with D unresolved. V was pared by 3 bases and J by 0 bases, with 9 bases between. CDR1 and CDR2 (germline): ENHRY, SYGVKD. The CDR3 covers 15 residues. This CDR3 reads CAISDSTLAKNIQYF. The CDR3 nucleotides are TGTGCCATCAGTGATTCTACTCTAGCCAAAAACATTCAGTACTTC.

This clonotype was recorded many times. The V gene is TRBV7-6, the J gene TRBJ2-3; D gene ambiguous. CDR3 length equals 14 residues. Trimming removed 3 bases at V and 0 bases at J, with 7 bases between. Germline loops: CDR1 SGHVS, CDR2 FNYEAQ. CDR3 nucleotides: TGTGCCAGCAGCTTCAGAATTAGCACAGATACGCAGTATTTT. Translation: CASSFRISTDTQYF.

This clonotype was observed a handful of times. The chain carries TRBV5-1 and TRBJ1-1; the D is unclear. Trimming took off 0 bases at V and 2 bases at J, with 11 bases between the two ends. Germline V CDR1 and CDR2: SGHRS, YFSETQ. This CDR3 comprises 15 residues. DNA for the CDR3: TGCGCCAGCAGCTTGGTGGACGGTAGAAACACTGAAGCTTTCTTT. Encoded protein: CASSLVDGRNTEAFF.

The V gene is TRBV25-1, the J gene TRBJ2-7; D is perhaps TRBD1 or TRBD2 (5 bases each). V lost 8 bases and J lost 0, with 14 bases in between. The V gene's germline CDR1 is MGHDK and CDR2 SYGVNS. CDR3 length: 14 residues. CDR3 DNA: TGTGCCAGCCGGGGACGGGCCGACTCCTACGAGCAGTACTTC. Amino acids: CASRGRADSYEQYF.

The table lists this clonotype with a few counts. This chain joins TRBV6-5 and TRBJ1-5; D remains unclear. This CDR3 contains 14 residues. The V gene's germline CDR1 is MNHEY and CDR2 SVGAGI. V was pared by 6 bases and J by 1 base, with 10 bases between. CDR3 amino acids: CASRRTRSNQPQHF. CDR3 bases: TGTGCCAGCAGAAGGACGAGAAGCAATCAGCCCCAGCATTTT.

The sample holds many counts of this clonotype. The V and J genes are TRBV6-5 and TRBJ2-5, with D perhaps TRBD2 (6 bases). Trimming removed 6 bases from V and 5 bases from J, with 16 bases in between. Germline lookup yields CDR1 MNHEY and CDR2 SVGAGI. The CDR3 covers 14 residues. CDR3 nucleotides: TGTGCCAGCAGAAATGGGGGACTCTCGGAGACCCAGTACTTC. Translation: CASRNGGLSETQYF.

The chain employs TRBV7-3 and TRBJ2-1, with D uncertain. From germline, CDR1 is SGHTA and CDR2 FQGTGA. The CDR3 has 13 residues. Trimming removed 5 bases from V and 7 bases from J, with 12 bases in between. CDR3 DNA sequence: TGTGCCAGCAGCGTGGGATCCCGGAATGAGCAGTTCTTC. Translated: CASSVGSRNEQFF.

This clonotype occurred many times. The chain couples TRBV28 to TRBJ1-1; TRBD1 might be the D (5 bases). There are 14 residues in the CDR3. V lost 7 bases and J 0 bases, leaving 12 bases between the germline ends. In germline, CDR1 is MDHEN, CDR2 SYDVKM. The CDR3: CASKRGRLNTEAFF. The CDR3 coding sequence is TGTGCCAGCAAGAGGGGCAGACTGAACACTGAAGCTTTCTTT.

This clonotype was observed a few times. The chain carries TRBV7-9 and TRBJ2-7; D might be TRBD2 (5 bases). CDR3 length: 13 residues. The germline V gene encodes CDR1 SEHNR and CDR2 FQNEAQ (reference sequence). V lost 4 bases and J 1 base, leaving 8 bases between the germline ends. This CDR3 reads CASSSPGSYEQYF. CDR3 DNA: TGTGCCAGCAGCTCCCCGGGGTCCTACGAGCAGTACTTC. The whole variable domain, remainder taken from reference TRBV7-9 and TRBJ2-7, is DTGVSQNPRHKITKRGQNVTFRCDPISEHNRLYWYRQTLGQGPEFLTYFQNEAQLEKSRLLSDRFSAERPKGSFSTLEIQRTEQGDSAMYLCASSSPGSYEQYFGPGTRLTVT.

This clonotype was picked up many times. The chain combines TRBV11-2 with TRBJ2-5; 12 bases fit TRBD1. J was trimmed by 4 bases and V by 5 bases; bases with no gene match: 11. The CDR3 sequence is 17 residues long. The V gene's germline CDR1 is SGHAT and CDR2 FQNNGV. This chain's CDR3 is CASSSEPRDRGPETQYF. CDR3 in DNA: TGTGCCAGCAGCAGCGAACCGAGGGACAGGGGGCCAGAGACCCAGTACTTC.

This clonotype occurred a few times. As DNA, the CDR3 is TGCAGTGCTAGAGATATTACGGATGTCTATGGCTACACCTTC. This translates into CSARDITDVYGYTF. V and J are TRBV20-1 and TRBJ1-2; D is uncertain. The germline CDR1 and CDR2 sequences are DFQATT and SNEGSKA (reference sequence). The germline V and J ends were trimmed by 0 bases and 4 bases, with 12 bases remaining between them. This CDR3 is built from 14 residues.

In its sample, this clonotype was seen a few times. J is TRBJ1-2 and V is TRBV6-1; perhaps TRBD1 as D (5 bases). The germline V and J ends were trimmed by 2 bases and 6 bases, with 13 bases remaining between them. The germline CDR1 and CDR2 sequences are MNHNS and SASEGT. The CDR3 consists of 14 residues. The CDR3, as DNA: TGTGCCAGCAGTGAATCGCAGGGAAGCCATGGCTACACCTTC. Translated: CASSESQGSHGYTF.

There are a few counts of this clonotype. This chain uses TRBV2 with TRBJ1-5; 7 bases line up with TRBD1. Per germline, CDR1 SNHLY and CDR2 FYNNEI. This CDR3 is 15 amino acids long. With V trimmed by 6 bases and J by 7 bases, 12 bases remained unmatched. The CDR3 sequence: CASRRRQGGKQPQHF. The CDR3 DNA sequence: TGTGCCAGCAGGAGAAGACAGGGAGGAAAACAGCCCCAGCATTTT.

The sample holds a few counts of this clonotype. The V call is TRBV2, the J call TRBJ1-5; 9 bases are a match to TRBD1. The CDR3 spans 14 residues. Per germline, CDR1 SNHLY and CDR2 FYNNEI. Germline trimming cut 5 bases from V and 5 bases from J; bases unmatched to any gene: 4. The CDR3 bases are TGTGCCAGCAGTATGGACAGGGGATATCAGCCCCAGCATTTT. Its protein is CASSMDRGYQPQHF.

The chain uses TRBV7-8 and TRBJ2-1; 11 nucleotides match TRBD2. CDR3 size: 15 residues. V lost 3 bases to trimming and J lost 7 bases; unmatched junction nucleotides: 5. Germline V gives CDR1 SGHVS, CDR2 FQNEAQ. In nucleotides, the CDR3 is TGTGCCAGCAGCTTTTTAGCGGGGGGGCGGAATGAGCAGTTCTTC. It encodes CASSFLAGGRNEQFF. The full variable domain, with the rest looked up from reference TRBV7-8 and TRBJ2-1, is GAGVSQSPRYKVAKRGQDVALRCDPISGHVSLFWYQQALGQGPEFLTYFQNEAQLDKSGLPSDRFFAERPEGSVSTLKIQRTQQEDSAVYLCASSFLAGGRNEQFFGPGTRLTVL.

This clonotype was seen a few times. The chain is built from TRBV19 and TRBJ2-5; TRBD1 matches 7 bases. V was clipped by 4 bases and J by 4 bases; unmatched bases: 0. This CDR3 spans 12 amino acids. CDR1 is LNHDA, CDR2 SQIVND, per germline (reference sequence). DNA of the CDR3: TGTGCCAGTAGTACAGGGGGAGAGACCCAGTACTTC. It encodes CASSTGGETQYF.

The chain carries TRBV6-6 and TRBJ2-1; 10 nucleotides match TRBD2. V dropped 3 bases and J dropped 8; count of bases not matched to a gene: 13. There are 17 residues in the CDR3. CDR1 and CDR2 (germline): MNHNY, SVGAGI (reference sequence). The CDR3 region has the DNA TGTGCCAGCAGTTATAGTATAGCGGGGGGCCTCGGGTATGAGCAGTTCTTC. Amino acid sequence: CASSYSIAGGLGYEQFF.

There are a few counts of this clonotype. The rearrangement uses TRBV24-1 and TRBJ2-5, with 8 positions matching TRBD1. Germline values: CDR1 KGHDR, CDR2 SFDVKD. The CDR3 runs 15 residues. V dropped 3 bases and J dropped 1; count of bases not matched to a gene: 3. The chain's CDR3 is CATSDGTGIQETQYF. DNA for the CDR3: TGTGCCACCAGTGATGGGACAGGAATCCAAGAGACCCAGTACTTC.

This clonotype was counted many times. CDR3 residues: CASSLDQGAGTEAFF. CDR3 nucleotides: TGTGCCAGCAGCTTGGACCAGGGGGCAGGCACTGAAGCTTTCTTT. V gene TRBV5-6 combines with J gene TRBJ1-1; the match to TRBD1 covers 8 bases. The J segment lost 4 bases and the V segment lost 0 bases, leaving 5 bases of the junction unmatched. The CDR3 is 15 amino acids. Per the germline V gene, CDR1 is SGHDT and CDR2 is YYEEEE.

The chain has TRBV4-1 and TRBJ1-2; a possible D gene is TRBD1 (6 bases). The V end was cut by 1 base, the J end by 7 bases, with 22 bases between. The CDR3 spans 17 residues. Per the germline V gene, CDR1 is MGHRA and CDR2 is YSYEKL. The CDR3 region is CASSQGLQGTGRSGYTF. DNA for the CDR3: TGCGCCAGCAGCCAAGGACTACAGGGAACGGGGCGGTCTGGCTACACCTTC.

The chain employs TRBV29-1 and TRBJ2-3, with D possibly TRBD1 on 7 matching bases. The germline CDR1 and CDR2 sequences are SQVTM and ANQGSEA. V was shortened by 2 bases and J by 3 bases, with 12 bases between the two germline ends. The CDR3 is made up of 14 amino acids. The CDR3 sequence: CSVERAGGTDTQYF. The CDR3 DNA is TGCAGCGTTGAAAGGGCAGGGGGGACAGATACGCAGTATTTT.

This clonotype has ten or more counts. CDR3 residues: CASSLNTGELFF. The CDR3 bases are TGTGCCAGCAGTCTAAACACCGGGGAGCTGTTTTTT. The chain uses TRBV12-3 or TRBV12-4 and TRBJ2-2; D not certain. This CDR3 is built from 12 residues. With 5 bases removed from V and 2 bases from J, the gap between germline ends came to 3 bases.

The CDR3 spells CASSQVGRSSSYEQYF. In nucleotides, the CDR3 is TGTGCCAGCAGCCAAGTTGGACGGTCCAGCTCCTACGAGCAGTACTTC. The J gene is TRBJ2-7, the V gene TRBV4-2; D is uncertain. This CDR3 region has 16 residues. From germline, CDR1 is LGHNA and CDR2 YNFKEQ. V dropped 1 base and J dropped 0 bases, with 13 bases sitting between them.

In its sample, this clonotype was seen many times. The chain employs TRBV7-2 and TRBJ1-2; D gene ambiguous. V gave up 4 bases and J gave up 3 bases, with 15 bases separating them. This CDR3 has 15 amino acids. Germline CDR1 and CDR2: SGHTA and FQGNSA. CDR3 sequence (DNA): TGTGCCAGCAGCTCCGAATTCCCCGTGGACTATGGCTACACCTTC. Translation gives CASSSEFPVDYGYTF.

In this sample, this clonotype turned up many times. V is TRBV27 and J is TRBJ1-6; D not certain. Trimming shortened V by 5 bases and J by 8 bases, and 25 bases separated the two germline ends. The CDR3 is 18 residues long. Germline-derived CDR1 and CDR2 are MNHEY and SMNVEV (reference sequence). The CDR3 DNA reads as TGTGCCAGCAGTCCAAAACCCGACTTAGAACATATCCATTCACCCCTCCACTTT. This translates into CASSPKPDLEHIHSPLHF.

This clonotype was seen at least ten times. The rearrangement uses TRBV20-1 and TRBJ1-1; no definite D call. Germline V gives CDR1 DFQATT, CDR2 SNEGSKA (reference sequence). The CDR3 totals 13 residues. Trimming left V 6 bases short and J 2 bases short, with 13 bases between. CDR3 sequence: CSAKTVLNTEAFF. The CDR3 DNA reads as TGCAGTGCCAAGACGGTACTCAACACTGAAGCTTTCTTT.